The 12 T cell receptor beta chains reported below all come from one sample, sequenced in a study of cytomegalovirus exposure and HLA in healthy donors. PCR used 60 Vbeta primers and 13 Jbeta primers. Repertoires were generated with immunoSEQ multiplex PCR, while TCRdb's copy carries only in-frame clones and drops some. The data contain around 150,000 clones, 70% to 90% of them singletons. The sequencing sample was made of PBMCs. Receptor source: a man aged 40-49 years in good health and CMV-seronegative.

This sequence joins TRBV28 and TRBJ1-5, with TRBD1 identical over 7 bases. CDR3 size: 14 residues. The germline V gene encodes CDR1 MDHEN and CDR2 SYDVKM. V shed 4 bases and J 6 bases; nucleotides not matched to a gene: 6. The CDR3 coding sequence is TGTGCCAGCAGTTCGCTACAGGGGATTCAGCCCCAGCATTTT. Protein: CASSSLQGIQPQHF.

This clone was observed once. This chain links TRBV4-2 with TRBJ2-7; 10 bases are shared with TRBD1. This CDR3 spans 19 amino acids. V shed 0 bases and J 4 bases; nucleotides not matched to a gene: 15. The V gene's germline CDR1 is LGHNA and CDR2 YNFKEQ. CDR3 amino acids: CASSQDPYYAGTGAYEQYF. DNA for the CDR3: TGTGCCAGCAGCCAAGATCCTTACTACGCCGGGACAGGGGCATACGAGCAGTACTTC.

J is TRBJ2-1 and V is TRBV7-3; 7 positions match TRBD2. Germline V lookup: CDR1 SGHTA, CDR2 FQGTGA. V was clipped by 2 bases and J by 5 bases; unmatched bases: 12. The CDR3 has 17 amino acids. CDR3 in amino acids: CASSLLEAGAHHNEQFF. CDR3 in DNA: TGTGCCAGCAGCTTACTCGAGGCGGGAGCCCATCACAATGAGCAGTTCTTC.

This chain links TRBV29-1 with TRBJ2-1; TRBD2 matches at 16 bases. The CDR3 has 17 amino acids. Germline V CDR1 and CDR2: SQVTM, ANQGSEA. Trimming removed 5 bases from V and 3 bases from J; junction bases left unmatched: 7. CDR3 sequence: CSVRGTSGRASYNEQFF. DNA of the CDR3: TGCAGCGTTAGAGGGACTAGCGGGAGGGCCAGCTACAATGAGCAGTTCTTC.

The V gene is TRBV28, the J gene TRBJ2-5; tentatively, D is TRBD2 (5 bases). This CDR3 is built from 12 residues. The ends were cut back, 7 bases at V and 7 bases at J, with 13 bases in the middle. From germline, CDR1 is MDHEN and CDR2 SYDVKM. The CDR3 sequence is CASTVLGGTQYF. The CDR3 nucleotides are TGTGCCAGCACTGTGTTAGGAGGGACCCAGTACTTC.

Concerning this clone: Additional DNA sequences in this sample encode the identical CDR3. V and J are TRBV18 and TRBJ1-1; D remains unclear. Germline lookup yields CDR1 KGHSH and CDR2 LQKENI. Trimming cost V 2 bases and J 1 base, with 5 bases left between them. The CDR3 runs 13 residues. The CDR3 here is CASSPTGNTEAFF. CDR3 nucleotides: TGTGCCAGCTCACCAACCGGGAACACTGAAGCTTTCTTT.

The chain is built from TRBV7-8 and TRBJ2-3; 7 nucleotides agree with TRBD2. Germline CDR1 reads SGHVS; CDR2 reads FQNEAQ. After removal of 6 bases from V and 2 bases from J, the junction contained 11 bases not matched to a gene. The CDR3 totals 16 residues. CDR3 protein: CASSYDRSGNTDTQYF. CDR3 coding DNA: TGTGCCAGCAGTTACGATCGCAGCGGGAACACAGATACGCAGTATTTT.

This sequence joins TRBV13 and TRBJ1-2; no firm D call. The CDR3 is 13 residues long. Germline CDR1 reads PRHDT; CDR2 reads FYEKMQ (reference sequence). V lost 2 bases and J 3 bases, leaving 7 bases between the germline ends. The CDR3 bases are TGTGCCAGCAGCTTATCTTTTGACTATGGCTACACCTTC. This gives the protein CASSLSFDYGYTF.

The chain's CDR3 is CASSPTRQGGEQYF. In DNA form, the CDR3 reads TGTGCCAGCTCACCAACGAGACAGGGGGGCGAGCAGTACTTC. The rearrangement joins TRBV18 to TRBJ2-7; 9 bases line up with TRBD1. CDR1 is KGHSH, CDR2 LQKENI, per germline. The CDR3 loop spans 14 amino acids. V shed 2 bases and J 6 bases; nucleotides not matched to a gene: 5.

The rearrangement uses TRBV7-2 and TRBJ2-5, with TRBD2 identical over 10 bases. This CDR3 comprises 15 residues. The J segment lost 7 bases and the V segment lost 5 bases, leaving 10 bases of the junction unmatched. From germline, CDR1 is SGHTA and CDR2 FQGNSA. CDR3 region: CASSPRAGGSATQYF. In nucleotides, the CDR3 is TGTGCCAGCAGCCCTAGAGCGGGGGGGTCTGCGACCCAGTACTTC.

This chain links TRBV27 with TRBJ2-1, with 12 bases lining up with TRBD2. The CDR3 loop spans 18 amino acids. V trimming: 5 bases; J trimming: 5 bases; junction bases outside the gene matches: 13. CDR1 is MNHEY, CDR2 SMNVEV, per germline (reference sequence). The CDR3 sequence is CASSTRPSGRARDNEQFF. DNA for the CDR3: TGTGCCAGCAGTACGCGACCTAGCGGGAGGGCCAGGGACAATGAGCAGTTCTTC.

In its sample, this clone was seen a few times. The chain carries TRBV6-5 and TRBJ2-5; weak D call: TRBD2 (5 bases). Deletions cut 7 bases from V and 5 bases from J, with 14 bases between. Per the germline V gene, CDR1 is MNHEY and CDR2 is SVGAGI. The CDR3 is made up of 13 amino acids. The CDR3, as DNA: TGTGCCAGCACCCTCTCGGGGTTGGAGACCCAGTACTTC. It codes for CASTLSGLETQYF.